The rows below give T cell receptor beta chains drawn from one sample of a study of shared clonotypes between healthy human individuals. The assay was immunoSEQ multiplex PCR, and TCRdb's table has in-frame clones only and misses some. The table has approximately 2.5 million clones, roughly nine tenths seen once. The material sequenced was naive CD4+ T cells sorted from blood. The receptors here all came from a man aged 18-30 years in good health. CDR3s include the opening cysteine and the closing phenylalanine or tryptophan. The D gene is left open where the match is weak. Some rows have no size entry. The others give once, few or many, or a class for an expanded clone.

TRBV30 | NA | 17 | TRBD1 | CAWSATGMIGGANVLTF
TRBV7-2 | NA | 14 | TRBD1 | CASSVRGTGETQYF
TRBV18 | few | 11 | NA | CASSPTDTQYF
TRBV6-6 | NA | 13 | NA | CASSQDPYNEQFF
TRBV11-2 | NA | 14 | NA | CASSLAVGWNIQYF
TRBV6-6 | NA | 13 | NA | CASSSDRRWAQHF
TRBV12-2 | few | 15 | NA | CASRPRLTVTGELFF
TRBV19 | few | 14 | NA | CASSTGGGDSPLHF
TRBV6-5 | NA | 15 | NA | CASSYYSQSTDTQYF
TRBV6-1 | NA | 13 | NA | CASSVGTREKLFF